A single sample is the source of the 16 T cell receptor beta chains below, sequenced in a study of blood T cell repertoires in COVID-19. Assay: immunoSEQ multiplex PCR; the TCRdb copy retains only in-frame clones and omits some. Here the sample spans about 86,000 clones, around four fifths being singletons. The sample consisted of peripheral blood. Receptors were obtained from a man aged 50 or older with acute or convalescent COVID-19.

This clone occurred a few times. The rearrangement joins TRBV10-1 to TRBJ2-1; a possible D gene is TRBD2 (5 bases). With 0 bases removed from V and 7 bases from J, the gap between germline ends came to 7 bases. Germline CDR1 WNHNN, CDR2 SYGVQD (reference sequence). This CDR3 has 13 residues. In DNA form, the CDR3 reads TGCGCCAGCAGTGAGTCGTTAGCGAATGAGCAGTTCTTC. Amino acids: CASSESLANEQFF.

The table lists this clone with a count of one. The chain combines TRBV7-2 with TRBJ2-7; D remains unclear. The V gene lost 4 bases and the J gene lost 4 bases, with 11 bases spanning the gap. The germline gives CDR1 SGHTA, CDR2 FQGNSA. The length of the CDR3 is 13 residues. The CDR3 coding sequence is TGTGCCAGCAGCTCAAATCCGGGTTACGAGCAGTACTTC. Protein sequence: CASSSNPGYEQYF. The whole variable domain, filled in from reference TRBV7-2 and TRBJ2-7, reads GAGVSQSPSNKVTEKGKDVELRCDPISGHTALYWYRQSLGQGLEFLIYFQGNSAPDKSGLPSDRFSAERTGGSVSTLTIQRTQQEDSAVYLCASSSNPGYEQYFGPGTRLTVT.

This rearrangement joins TRBV5-4 to TRBJ1-2; a weak D match, TRBD1 (5 bases). This CDR3 is built from 16 residues. Deletions cut 0 bases from V and 9 bases from J, with 21 bases between. CDR1 and CDR2 (germline): SGHNT, YYREEE (reference sequence). The CDR3 DNA is TGTGCCAGCAGCTTGGTAGGGGCCTCTACTACCACGAGCTACACCTTC. Protein: CASSLVGASTTTSYTF.

The V and J genes are TRBV10-3 and TRBJ2-1; D uncertain. From germline, CDR1 is ENHRY and CDR2 SYGVKD. The CDR3 runs 14 residues. Trimming shortened V by 2 bases and J by 6 bases, and 11 bases separated the two germline ends. The CDR3 DNA reads TGTGCCATCAGTGAGCCCTACGAAAGCAATGAGCAGTTCTTC. It translates to CAISEPYESNEQFF.

This clone appeared a single time. The chain's CDR3 is CASSNQVREAREEQFF. CDR3 coding DNA: TGTGCCAGCTCGAACCAAGTCCGGGAGGCCCGAGAGGAGCAGTTCTTC. J is TRBJ2-1 and V is TRBV18; TRBD2 agrees at 7 bases. CDR1 and CDR2 from the germline V gene are KGHSH and LQKENI. Losses at the gene ends were 6 bases for V and 10 bases for J; bases not matched to a gene: 18. CDR3 size: 16 residues.

The table lists this clone with a few counts. CDR3 nucleotides: TGTGCCAGCAGTTACCTCAGGGAGGTTGGCGGGGAGCTGTTTTTT. Its protein product is CASSYLREVGGELFF. The rearrangement joins TRBV6-6 to TRBJ2-2; D is perhaps TRBD2 (6 bases). This CDR3 comprises 15 residues. The germline V gene has CDR1 MNHNY and CDR2 SVGAGI (reference sequence). V lost 2 bases and J lost 7, with 14 bases in between.

As DNA, the CDR3 is TGTGTCGCCGGTGGACTAGGCTACGAGCAGTACTTC. It translates to CVAGGLGYEQYF. The chain joins TRBV5-8 to TRBJ2-7; 7 bases fit TRBD2. Per germline, CDR1 SGHTS and CDR2 YDEGEE. The CDR3 is made up of 12 amino acids.

As DNA, the CDR3 is TGTGCCAGCAGCGAAACGGGACAGGTCAGAACCGGGGAGCTGTTTTTT. Translating gives CASSETGQVRTGELFF. The rearrangement uses TRBV9 and TRBJ2-2, with 8 bases aligning to TRBD1. The CDR3 runs 16 residues. The germline V gene encodes CDR1 SGDLS and CDR2 YYNGEE. After removal of 3 bases from V and 5 bases from J, the junction contained 9 bases not matched to a gene.

In this sample, this clone turned up once. This rearrangement joins TRBV19 to TRBJ2-2; possible D gene TRBD1, 6 bases. The CDR3 totals 14 residues. With 4 bases removed from V and 3 bases from J, the gap between germline ends came to 9 bases. The germline V gene has CDR1 LNHDA and CDR2 SQIVND (reference sequence). DNA of the CDR3: TGTGCCAGTAGTAGTCCAGGGGACACCGGGGAGCTGTTTTTT. Its translation: CASSSPGDTGELFF.

V gene TRBV6-5 combines with J gene TRBJ2-7, with TRBD1 matching over 7 bases. The CDR3 contains 14 residues. Looked up from germline, CDR1 is MNHEY and CDR2 is SVGAGI. The trim removed 6 bases at V and 0 bases at J, leaving 5 bases unmatched. CDR3 in DNA: TGTGCCAGCAGCCCCGGGACAGCCTCCTACGAGCAGTACTTC. Protein product: CASSPGTASYEQYF.

This clone was seen only a few times. The chain recombines TRBV19 with TRBJ1-2; tentative D call: TRBD1 (6 bases). Germline loops: CDR1 LNHDA, CDR2 SQIVND (reference sequence). The CDR3 is 15 residues long. Trimming stripped 7 bases from V and 1 base from J, with 16 bases between. The CDR3 spells CASNPTGRLNYGYTF. The CDR3 DNA is TGTGCCAGTAACCCGACAGGAAGACTTAACTATGGCTACACCTTC.

This sequence joins TRBV29-1 and TRBJ2-1, with a weak D call TRBD1 (5 bases). Germline assignment: CDR1 SQVTM and CDR2 ANQGSEA. The ends were cut back, 6 bases at V and 15 bases at J, with 21 bases in the middle. The length of the CDR3 is 12 residues. CDR3 DNA sequence: TGCAGCGTGGCAACCCCAGGGAATTATGGGTTCTTC. Translation gives CSVATPGNYGFF.

The rearrangement joins TRBV27 to TRBJ2-2; D might be TRBD1 (5 bases). CDR1 and CDR2 from the germline V gene are MNHEY and SMNVEV (reference sequence). V was shortened by 6 bases and J by 5 bases, with 10 bases between the two germline ends. This CDR3 region has 13 residues. Written as DNA, the CDR3 is TGTGCCAGCAGGAAGGGGTTAACCGGGGAGCTGTTTTTT. This gives the protein CASRKGLTGELFF.

J is TRBJ2-3 and V is TRBV7-3; 11 positions match TRBD2. The junction had 5 bases not matched to a gene; V was cut back by 4 bases and J by 2 bases. The V gene's germline CDR1 is SGHTA and CDR2 FQGTGA. The CDR3 sequence is 16 residues long. CDR3 DNA: TGTGCCAGCAGCTCGGCGACTAGCGGGACCACAGATACGCAGTATTTT. Translating gives CASSSATSGTTDTQYF.

The chain is built from TRBV7-2 and TRBJ2-5, with TRBD1 matching 7 bases. The trim removed 1 base at V and 3 bases at J, leaving 5 bases unmatched. CDR1 SGHTA and CDR2 FQGNSA come from the germline V gene. This CDR3 has 15 residues. In nucleotides, the CDR3 is TGTGCCAGCAGCTTAGGGGGACAGACCAAAGAGACCCAGTACTTC. It codes for CASSLGGQTKETQYF.

V gene TRBV13 combines with J gene TRBJ2-7, with 7 bases matching TRBD1. Germline V CDR1 and CDR2: PRHDT, FYEKMQ (reference sequence). The trim removed 4 bases at V and 6 bases at J, leaving 6 bases unmatched. The CDR3 covers 13 residues. The CDR3: CASSWEDRVEQYF. Here the CDR3 DNA reads TGTGCCAGCAGCTGGGAAGACAGGGTCGAGCAGTACTTC.